The T cell receptor (beta chain) under discussion was sequenced for a study of blood T cell repertoires in COVID-19. Study details: Donors in the United States, Italy and Spain gave samples during acute or convalescent COVID-19. In each case, the material was cDNA or gDNA derived from T cells, B-cell-depleted T cells, or PBMCs.

Original analysis: The assay estimated nucleated cells by amplifying reference gene primers. Sequencing used immunoSEQ multiplex PCR; TCRdb keeps in-frame clones, though not all of them. V, J and clone size are those of that table, while D and trimming were read from the DNA. The sample records roughly 98,000 clones, 82% being singletons. CDR1 and CDR2 (germline): KGHDR, SFDVKD. The CDR3 is 16 amino acids. With 4 bases clipped from V and 0 bases from J, the junction kept 5 bases outside the gene matches. This sequence joins TRBV24-1 and TRBJ2-3, with 8 nucleotides matching TRBD2. The sequence was collected from a man aged 65-85 years with active or convalescent COVID-19. Material: peripheral blood. The CDR3 DNA is TGTGCCACCAGTGAAGCCGGGGGGGCTAGCACAGATACGCAGTATTTT. Protein product: CATSEAGGASTDTQYF.